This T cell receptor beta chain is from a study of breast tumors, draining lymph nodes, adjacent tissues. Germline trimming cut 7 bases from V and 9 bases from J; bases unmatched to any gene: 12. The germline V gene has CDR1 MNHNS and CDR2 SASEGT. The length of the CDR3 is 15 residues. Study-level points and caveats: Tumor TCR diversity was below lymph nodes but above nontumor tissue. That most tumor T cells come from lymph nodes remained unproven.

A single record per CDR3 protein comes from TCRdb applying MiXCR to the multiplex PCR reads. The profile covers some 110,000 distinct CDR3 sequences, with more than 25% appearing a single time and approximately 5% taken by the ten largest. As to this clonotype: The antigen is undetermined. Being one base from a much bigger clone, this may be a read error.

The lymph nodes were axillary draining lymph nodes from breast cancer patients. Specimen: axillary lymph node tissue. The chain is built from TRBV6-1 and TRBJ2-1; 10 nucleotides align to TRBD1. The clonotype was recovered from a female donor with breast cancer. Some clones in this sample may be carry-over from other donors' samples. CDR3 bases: TGTGCCAGCAATGCCCCGGGACAGGGGAAAAGTGAGCAGTTCTTC. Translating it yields CASNAPGQGKSEQFF.